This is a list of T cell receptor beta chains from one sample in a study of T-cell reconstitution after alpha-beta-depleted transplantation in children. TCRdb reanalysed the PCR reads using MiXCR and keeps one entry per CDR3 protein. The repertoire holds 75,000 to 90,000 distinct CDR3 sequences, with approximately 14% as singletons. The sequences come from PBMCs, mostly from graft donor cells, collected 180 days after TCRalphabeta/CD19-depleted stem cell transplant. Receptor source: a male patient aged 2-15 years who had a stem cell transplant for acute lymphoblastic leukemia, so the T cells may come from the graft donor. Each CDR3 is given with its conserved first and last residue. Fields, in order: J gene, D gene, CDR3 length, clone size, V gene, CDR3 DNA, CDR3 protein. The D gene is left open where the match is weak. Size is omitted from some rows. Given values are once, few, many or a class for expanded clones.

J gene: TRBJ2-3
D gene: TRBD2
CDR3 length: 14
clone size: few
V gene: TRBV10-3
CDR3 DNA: TGTGCCATCAGTGGGCTAGCGGGGTCCGATACGCAGTATTTT
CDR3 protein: CAISGLAGSDTQYF

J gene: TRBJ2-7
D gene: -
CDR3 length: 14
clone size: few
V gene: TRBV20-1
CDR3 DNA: TGCAGTGCTGAACGTGAGTCGGACACCTACGAGCAGTACTTC
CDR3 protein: CSAERESDTYEQYF

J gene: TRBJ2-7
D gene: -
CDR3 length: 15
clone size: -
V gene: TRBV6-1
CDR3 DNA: TGTGCCAGCCGACCTTCCCCGGGACGGAGCTACGAGCAGTACTTC
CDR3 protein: CASRPSPGRSYEQYF

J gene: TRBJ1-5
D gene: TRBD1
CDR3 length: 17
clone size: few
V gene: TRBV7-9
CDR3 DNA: TGTGCCAGCAGCTTAGGACAGGGCCGGGATAGCAATCAGCCCCAGCATTTT
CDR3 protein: CASSLGQGRDSNQPQHF

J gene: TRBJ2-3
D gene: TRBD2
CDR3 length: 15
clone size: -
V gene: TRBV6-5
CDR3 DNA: TGTGCCAGCAGTTACGGCGGGGGGAGCACAGATACGCAGTATTTT
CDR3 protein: CASSYGGGSTDTQYF

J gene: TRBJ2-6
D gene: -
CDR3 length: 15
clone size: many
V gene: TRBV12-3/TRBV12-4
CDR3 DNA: TGTGCCAGCAGTTCCTACAGCTCTGGGGCCAACGTCCTGACTTTC
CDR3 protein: CASSSYSSGANVLTF

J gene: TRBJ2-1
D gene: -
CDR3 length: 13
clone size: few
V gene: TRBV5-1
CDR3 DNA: TGCGCCAGCAGCTACAGCGCCTACAATGAGCAGTTCTTC
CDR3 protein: CASSYSAYNEQFF

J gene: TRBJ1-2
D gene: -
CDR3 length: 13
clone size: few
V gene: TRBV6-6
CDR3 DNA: TGTGCCAGCAGTTACGGGCATACCTATGGCTACACCTTC
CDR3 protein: CASSYGHTYGYTF

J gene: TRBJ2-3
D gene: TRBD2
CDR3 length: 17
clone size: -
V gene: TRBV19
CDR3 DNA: TGTGCCAGTAGTATATCCCTCCTAGCGGGAGGACGAGATACGCAGTATTTT
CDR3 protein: CASSISLLAGGRDTQYF

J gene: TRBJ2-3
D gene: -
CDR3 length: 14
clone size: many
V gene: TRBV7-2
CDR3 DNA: TGTGCCAGCAGCTTAGGGATTAGCACAGATACGCAGTATTTT
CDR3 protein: CASSLGISTDTQYF

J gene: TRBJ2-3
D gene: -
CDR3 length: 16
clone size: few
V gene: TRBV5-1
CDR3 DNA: TGCGCCAGCAGCTTGGCCTGGCTAGCGCGCACAGATACGCAGTATTTT
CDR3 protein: CASSLAWLARTDTQYF

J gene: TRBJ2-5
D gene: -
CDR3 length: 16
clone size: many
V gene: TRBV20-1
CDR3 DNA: TGCAGTGCTATTGGGGCTCTGGGACGGCTCCAAGAGACCCAGTACTTC
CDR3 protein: CSAIGALGRLQETQYF

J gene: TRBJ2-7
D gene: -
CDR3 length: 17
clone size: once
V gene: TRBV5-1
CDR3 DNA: TGCGCCAGCAGCTTTTACCCCCTGATTAGGGCGTACTACGAGCAGTACTTC
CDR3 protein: CASSFYPLIRAYYEQYF

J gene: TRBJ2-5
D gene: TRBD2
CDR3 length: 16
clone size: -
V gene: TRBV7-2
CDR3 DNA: TGTGCCAGCAGCGCCGGACTAGCGGGGGGGCAAGAGACCCAGTACTTC
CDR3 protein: CASSAGLAGGQETQYF

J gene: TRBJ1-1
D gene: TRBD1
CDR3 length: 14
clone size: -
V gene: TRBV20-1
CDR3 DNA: TGCAGTGCTAGCAAGACAGGGGGCGGGTCTGAAGCTTTCTTT
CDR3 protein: CSASKTGGGSEAFF

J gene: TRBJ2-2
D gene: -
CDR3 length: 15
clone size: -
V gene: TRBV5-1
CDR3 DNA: TGCGCCAGCGAGGGGGGGCAGGAGAACACCGGGGAGCTGTTTTTT
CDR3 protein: CASEGGQENTGELFF

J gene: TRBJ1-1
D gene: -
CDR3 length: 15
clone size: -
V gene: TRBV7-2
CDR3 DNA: TGTGCCAGCAGCTTAGCGAAGGGGGGAAACACTGAAGCTTTCTTT
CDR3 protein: CASSLAKGGNTEAFF

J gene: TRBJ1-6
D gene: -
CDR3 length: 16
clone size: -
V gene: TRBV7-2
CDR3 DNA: TGTGCCAGCAGCTTAGCGACAGGCAGTTGGAATTCACCCCTCCACTTT
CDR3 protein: CASSLATGSWNSPLHF

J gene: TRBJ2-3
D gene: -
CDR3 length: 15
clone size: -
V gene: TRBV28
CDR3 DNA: TGTGCCAGCAGTTTAGAGGGGCAAGGCACAGATACGCAGTATTTT
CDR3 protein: CASSLEGQGTDTQYF

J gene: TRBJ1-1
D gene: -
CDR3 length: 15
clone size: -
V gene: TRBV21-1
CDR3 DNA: TGTGCCAGCATCCCTGGGAGACAGTCGTTCGCTGAAGCTTTCTTT
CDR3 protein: CASIPGRQSFAEAFF

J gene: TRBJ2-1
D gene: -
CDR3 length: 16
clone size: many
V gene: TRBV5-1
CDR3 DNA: TGCGCCAGCAGCTTGCAAGTCGTGTTTTGGGACAATGAGCAGTTCTTC
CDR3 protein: CASSLQVVFWDNEQFF

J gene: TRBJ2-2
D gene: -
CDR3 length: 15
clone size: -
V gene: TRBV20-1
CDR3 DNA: TGCAGTGCTAGAGGAAGGACATTGAACACCGGGGAGCTGTTTTTT
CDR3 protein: CSARGRTLNTGELFF

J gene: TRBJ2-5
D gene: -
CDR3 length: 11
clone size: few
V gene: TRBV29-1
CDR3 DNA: TGCAGCGTAGCTTTAGTTGGGACCCAGTACTTC
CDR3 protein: CSVALVGTQYF

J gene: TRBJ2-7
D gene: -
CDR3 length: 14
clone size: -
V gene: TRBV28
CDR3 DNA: TGTGCCAGCAGCAGCCAGGACGCGTCCTACGAGCAGTACTTC
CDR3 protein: CASSSQDASYEQYF

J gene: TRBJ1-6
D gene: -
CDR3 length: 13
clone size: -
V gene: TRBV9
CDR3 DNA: TGTGCCAGCAGCGTAGAGGTCGGTTCACCCCTCCACTTT
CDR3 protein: CASSVEVGSPLHF

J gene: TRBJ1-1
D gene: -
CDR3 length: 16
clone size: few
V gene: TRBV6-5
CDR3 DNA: TGTGCCAGCAGTTACTCTGGGGGACAACTGAACACTGAAGCTTTCTTT
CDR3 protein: CASSYSGGQLNTEAFF

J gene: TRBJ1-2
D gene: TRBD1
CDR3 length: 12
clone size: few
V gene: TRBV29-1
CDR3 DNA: TGCAGCGTTGACGACAGGGACTATGGCTACACCTTC
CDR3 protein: CSVDDRDYGYTF

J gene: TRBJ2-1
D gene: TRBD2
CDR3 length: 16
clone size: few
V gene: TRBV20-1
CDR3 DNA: TGCAGTGCTAGAGATAGGCTAGCGGGGGTCTTAGGTGAGCAGTTCTTC
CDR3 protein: CSARDRLAGVLGEQFF

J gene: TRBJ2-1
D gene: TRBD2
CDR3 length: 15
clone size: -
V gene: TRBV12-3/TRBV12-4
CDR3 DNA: TGTGCCAGCAGTTTTAGCGGGAGTGTCTACAATGAGCAGTTCTTC
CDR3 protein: CASSFSGSVYNEQFF

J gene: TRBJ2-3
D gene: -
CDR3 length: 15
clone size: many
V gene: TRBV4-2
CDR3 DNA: TGTGCCAGCAGCCTATCGGAGGGCCGCGCAGATACGCAGTATTTT
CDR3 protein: CASSLSEGRADTQYF

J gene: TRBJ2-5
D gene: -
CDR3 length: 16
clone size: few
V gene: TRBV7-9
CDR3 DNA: TGTGCCAGTCTCGGGCGCAGTGTCCCCCACAGAGAGACCCAGTACTTC
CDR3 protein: CASLGRSVPHRETQYF

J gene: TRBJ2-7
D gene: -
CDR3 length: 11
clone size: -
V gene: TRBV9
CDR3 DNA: TGTGCCAGCAGCTCAGGACGTGAGCAGTACTTC
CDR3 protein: CASSSGREQYF

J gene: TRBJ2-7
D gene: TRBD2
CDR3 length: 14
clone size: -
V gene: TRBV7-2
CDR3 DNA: TGTGCCAGCAGCTTAGGCGGGGGGTCCTACGAGCAGTACTTC
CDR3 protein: CASSLGGGSYEQYF

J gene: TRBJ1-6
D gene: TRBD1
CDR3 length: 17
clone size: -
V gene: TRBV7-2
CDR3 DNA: TGTGCCAGCAGCTTAGTGGGACAGGGGGTCTCTAATTCACCCCTCCACTTT
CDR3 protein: CASSLVGQGVSNSPLHF

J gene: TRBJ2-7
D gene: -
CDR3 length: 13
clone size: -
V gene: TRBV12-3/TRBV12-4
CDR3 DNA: TGTGCCAGCAGTTTTTACAGAGCCTACGAGCAGTACTTC
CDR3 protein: CASSFYRAYEQYF

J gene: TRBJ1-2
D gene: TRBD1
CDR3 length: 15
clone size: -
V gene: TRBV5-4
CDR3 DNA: TGTGCCAGCAGCTTCCCGGGACAGGGTACTCATGGCTACACCTTC
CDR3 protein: CASSFPGQGTHGYTF

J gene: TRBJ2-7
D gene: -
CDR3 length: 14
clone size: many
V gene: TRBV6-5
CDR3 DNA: TGTGCCAGCAGTTACAGGACCCTAGCGATCGAGCAGTACTTC
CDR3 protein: CASSYRTLAIEQYF

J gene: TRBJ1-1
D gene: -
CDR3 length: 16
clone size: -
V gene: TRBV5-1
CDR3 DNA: TGCGCCAGCAGCTTGGCATGGGGGAGTATGAACACTGAAGCTTTCTTT
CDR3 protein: CASSLAWGSMNTEAFF

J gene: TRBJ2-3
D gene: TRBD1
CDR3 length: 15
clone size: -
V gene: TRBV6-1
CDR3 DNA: TGTGCCAGCAGTCTGGGACAGGGGCGCACAGATACGCAGTATTTT
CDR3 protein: CASSLGQGRTDTQYF

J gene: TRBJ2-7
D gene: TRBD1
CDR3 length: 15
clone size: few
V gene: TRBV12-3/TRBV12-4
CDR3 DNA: TGTGCCAGCAGTAGACAGGGTAGGGGCTCCTACGAGCAGTACTTC
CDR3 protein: CASSRQGRGSYEQYF

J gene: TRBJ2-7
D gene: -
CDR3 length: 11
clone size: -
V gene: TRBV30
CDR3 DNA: TGTGCCTGGAGTGTCCGGGACGAGCAGTACTTC
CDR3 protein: CAWSVRDEQYF

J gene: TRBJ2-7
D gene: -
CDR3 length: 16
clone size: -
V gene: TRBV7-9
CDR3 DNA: TGTGCCAGCAGCTTAGGGCCTAGGGACATTACGTACGAGCAGTACTTC
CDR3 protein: CASSLGPRDITYEQYF